This is a list of T cell receptor beta chains from one sample in a study of cytomegalovirus exposure and HLA in healthy donors. Only in-frame clones appear in the TCRdb table, and some are missing; sequencing was by immunoSEQ multiplex PCR. This sample yields about 180,000 clones, of which 70% to 75% are seen a single time; 2.9% belongs to the top ten. Sequenced material: PBMCs. The receptor source for this set is a male donor in good health and CMV-seronegative. The CDR3 runs from the conserved cysteine through the conserved F or W. D genes are given only for firm matches. Some rows have no size entry. The others give once, few or many, or a class for an expanded clone.

TRBJ2-7 | TRBV2 | . | . | CASSEAPPTGYEQYF | TGTGCCAGCAGTGAGGCCCCACCAACGGGTTACGAGCAGTACTTC
TRBJ2-3 | TRBV2 | . | once | CASSVAGARDTQYF | TGTGCCAGCAGTGTTGCGGGGGCAAGAGATACGCAGTATTTT
TRBJ2-1 | TRBV27 | TRBD1 | once | CASSAGTGDYNEQFF | TGTGCCAGCAGCGCTGGGACAGGGGACTACAATGAGCAGTTCTTC
TRBJ1-1 | TRBV19 | TRBD1 | . | CASSPQDRGRVAFF | TGTGCCAGTAGTCCCCAAGACAGGGGGCGCGTAGCTTTCTTT
TRBJ1-1 | TRBV4-2 | . | . | CASSQVGSTGWEAFF | TGTGCCAGCAGCCAAGTAGGGTCGACAGGTTGGGAGGCTTTCTTT
TRBJ2-7 | TRBV29-1 | TRBD1 | . | CSVEGTGEGQYF | TGCAGCGTTGAAGGGACAGGGGAGGGGCAGTACTTC
TRBJ1-2 | TRBV6-6 | TRBD1 | . | CASSFGQGNGYTF | TGTGCCAGCAGTTTCGGACAGGGGAACGGCTACACCTTC
TRBJ2-1 | TRBV7-9 | . | . | CASSPPEAAYNEQFF | TGTGCCAGCAGCCCACCCGAGGCGGCCTACAATGAGCAGTTCTTC
TRBJ1-5 | TRBV30 | TRBD1 | . | CAWSPRPGTVTNQPQHF | TGTGCCTGGAGTCCTCGACCCGGGACAGTCACTAATCAGCCCCAGCATTTT
TRBJ1-1 | TRBV4-1 | . | . | CASSQVQVNTEAFF | TGCGCCAGCAGCCAAGTTCAGGTGAACACTGAAGCTTTCTTT
TRBJ1-5 | TRBV30 | . | . | CAWNRDTYQPQHF | TGTGCCTGGAACCGGGACACCTATCAGCCCCAGCATTTT
TRBJ1-2 | TRBV30 | . | . | CAWSGVDYGYTF | TGTGCCTGGAGTGGAGTAGACTATGGCTACACCTTC
TRBJ2-3 | TRBV6-4 | TRBD2 | . | CASSDQAGNTDTQYF | TGTGCCAGCAGTGATCAAGCGGGGAACACAGATACGCAGTATTTT
TRBJ1-1 | TRBV27 | . | . | CASSLIGRATEAFF | TGTGCCAGCAGTTTAATCGGCAGGGCCACTGAAGCTTTCTTT
TRBJ2-3 | TRBV29-1 | . | . | CSAGYRGDTQYF | TGCAGCGCTGGTTATCGGGGGGATACGCAGTATTTT
TRBJ1-4 | TRBV6-5 | . | . | CASSYSGSSGEKLFF | TGTGCCAGCAGTTACTCTGGCAGTAGCGGAGAAAAACTGTTTTTT
TRBJ2-7 | TRBV7-9 | . | . | CASSWQDNYEQYF | TGTGCCAGCAGCTGGCAAGACAACTACGAGCAGTACTTC
TRBJ1-2 | TRBV4-1 | . | . | CASSQEAQGPYYGYTF | TGCGCCAGCAGCCAAGAAGCCCAGGGGCCGTACTATGGCTACACCTTC
TRBJ2-1 | TRBV19 | TRBD2 | . | CASRPSAGGIYNEQFF | TGTGCCAGTAGGCCCTCAGCGGGGGGAATTTACAATGAGCAGTTCTTC
TRBJ1-1 | TRBV19 | TRBD1 | once | CASIPGQAPNTEAFF | TGTGCCAGTATTCCGGGACAGGCGCCTAACACTGAAGCTTTCTTT